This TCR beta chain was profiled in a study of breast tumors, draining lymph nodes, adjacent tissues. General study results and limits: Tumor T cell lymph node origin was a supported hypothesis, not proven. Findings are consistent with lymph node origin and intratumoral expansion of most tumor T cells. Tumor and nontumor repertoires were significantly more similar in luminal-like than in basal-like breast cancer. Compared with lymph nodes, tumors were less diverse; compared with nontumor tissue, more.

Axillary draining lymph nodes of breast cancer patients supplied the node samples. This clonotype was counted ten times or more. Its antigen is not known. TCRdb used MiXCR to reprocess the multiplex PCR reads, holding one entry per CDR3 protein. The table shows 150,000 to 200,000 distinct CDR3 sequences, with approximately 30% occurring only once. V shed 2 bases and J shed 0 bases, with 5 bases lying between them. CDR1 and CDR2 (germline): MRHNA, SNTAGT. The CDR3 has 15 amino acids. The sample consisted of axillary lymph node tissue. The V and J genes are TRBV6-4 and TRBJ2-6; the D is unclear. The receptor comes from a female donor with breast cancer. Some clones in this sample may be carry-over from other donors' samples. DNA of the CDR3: TGTGCCAGCAGTGACCACTCCTCTGGGGCCAACGTCCTGACTTTC. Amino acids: CASSDHSSGANVLTF.